This TCR beta chain was sequenced during a study of control samples from healthy donors and cancer patients. The length of the CDR3 is 17 residues. Germline CDR1 and CDR2: MNHEY and SMNVEV (reference sequence). J was trimmed by 6 bases and V by 6 bases; bases with no gene match: 16. Using immunoSEQ multiplex PCR, the repertoire was profiled, and TCRdb retains in-frame clones only, with some absent. The sample lists about 150,000 clones, around 88% seen once, with 1.5% to 2% in the top ten. The rearrangement joins TRBV27 to TRBJ2-1; 8 nucleotides align to TRBD1. The receptor was isolated from a man between 18 and 35 years old in good health. Material for sequencing was blood. CDR3 nucleotide sequence: TGTGCCAGCAGCAGGAGTCTGCAGGACAGGGTCCGCAATGAGCAGTTCTTC. As protein: CASSRSLQDRVRNEQFF.